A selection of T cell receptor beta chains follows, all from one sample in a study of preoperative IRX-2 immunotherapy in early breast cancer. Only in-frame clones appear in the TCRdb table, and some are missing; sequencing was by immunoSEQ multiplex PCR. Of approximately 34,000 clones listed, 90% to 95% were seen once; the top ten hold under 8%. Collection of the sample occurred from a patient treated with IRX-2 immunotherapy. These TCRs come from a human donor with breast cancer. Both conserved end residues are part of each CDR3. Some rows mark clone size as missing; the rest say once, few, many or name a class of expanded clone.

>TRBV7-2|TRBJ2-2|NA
CASSLRTATGELFF
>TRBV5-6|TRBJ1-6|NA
CASSLLGINSPLHF
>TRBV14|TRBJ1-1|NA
CASSPGGLQENTEAFF
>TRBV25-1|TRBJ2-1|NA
CASSEYTGAHNEQFF
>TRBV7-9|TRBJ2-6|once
CASRRQGISGANVLTF
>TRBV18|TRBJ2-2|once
CASSPEGRPGELFF
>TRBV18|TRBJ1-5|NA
CASSQSPGPQPQHF
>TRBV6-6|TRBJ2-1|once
CASSRGQGGQEQFF
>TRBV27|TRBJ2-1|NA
CASSLSGASYNEQFF
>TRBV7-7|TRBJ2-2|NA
CASSPRNTGELFF
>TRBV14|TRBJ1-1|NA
CASSPILPVPFGEAFF
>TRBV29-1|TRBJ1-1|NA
CSGTGDTEAFF
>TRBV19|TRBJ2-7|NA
CASSTGRTGTYEQYF
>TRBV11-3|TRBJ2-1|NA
CASSFGRTGGDNEQFF
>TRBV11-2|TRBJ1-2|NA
CASSSGQGATSGYTF
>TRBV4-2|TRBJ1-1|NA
CASSQDRGGRRAEAFF
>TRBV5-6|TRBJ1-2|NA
CASSSTGGDGYTF
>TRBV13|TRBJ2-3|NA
CASSLGTIGDTQYF
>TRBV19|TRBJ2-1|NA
CASSIAPVEQFF
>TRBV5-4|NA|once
CASSLTVAYEQYF
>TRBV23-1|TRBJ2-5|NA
CASSPKGETQYF
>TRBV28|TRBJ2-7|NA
CASSPQTAQFDEQYF
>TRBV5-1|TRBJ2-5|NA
CASSLVETQYF
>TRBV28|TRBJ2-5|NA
CATSSGQKETQYF
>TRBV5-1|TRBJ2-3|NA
CASRGTGDTQYF
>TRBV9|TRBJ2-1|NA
CASSPTGDSYNEQFF
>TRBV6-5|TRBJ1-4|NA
CASSYRPGDLLFF
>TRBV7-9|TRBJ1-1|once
CASSRRGANTEAFF
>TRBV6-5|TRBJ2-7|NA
CASRGLISYEQYF
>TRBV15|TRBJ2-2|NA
CATSRGTGDTGELFF
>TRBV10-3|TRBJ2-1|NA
CAITRLAGMSNEQFF
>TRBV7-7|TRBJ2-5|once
CASSLGQQETQYF
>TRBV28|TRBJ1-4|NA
CASGKRQLFF